This T cell receptor (beta chain) was captured in a study of cytomegalovirus exposure and HLA in healthy donors. Findings and limits, study-wide: A later analysis reportedly identified an Asian-associated ancestry cluster as carrying fewer N-insertions than the 666-donor mean. Earlier analysis found most TCR beta V segments productive about 87% or about 30% of the time. Among TCR beta chains, those listed as cytomegalovirus-associated numbered under 200.

The PCR used 60 Vbeta and 13 Jbeta primers. Authors' processing steps: Unique TCR beta chains numbered 80 million to 95 million in a later analysis, with roughly 10 million shared. The assay was immunoSEQ multiplex PCR, and TCRdb's table has in-frame clones only and misses some. V and J calls and clone size follow that table, whereas D and trimming were derived from the DNA. Here the sample spans some 160,000 clones, roughly 72% being singletons. To note about this clone: The antigen remains unidentified. The junction does not match germline at one end; this may be a read error.

This CDR3 has 14 residues. Germline V CDR1 and CDR2: SEHNR, FQNEAQ (reference sequence). This sequence joins TRBV7-9 and TRBJ1-1, with a weak D call TRBD1 (5 bases). This receptor was obtained from a man aged 40-49 years in good health and CMV-seronegative. Specimen: PBMCs. CDR3 bases: TGTTCCAGCAGCTTATCCCGGGGGTACACTGAAGCTTTCTTT. It codes for CSSSLSRGYTEAFF.